This T cell receptor (beta chain) was sequenced in a study of neurological immune-mediated disorders. Overall study results and limits: HTLV-1-associated myelopathy displayed the greatest TCR clonal expansion, and multiple sclerosis exhibited the smallest, lower than that of healthy controls.

This clonotype was seen ten or more times. The target antigen is unknown. A single record per CDR3 protein comes from TCRdb applying MiXCR to the 5' RACE reads. Of more than 15,000 distinct CDR3 sequences in the sample, about 11% are singletons; the top ten hold about 32%. This CDR3 is 12 amino acids long. The V gene lost 4 bases and the J gene lost 6 bases, with 10 bases spanning the gap. The sequence was collected from a woman aged 45-65 years in good health. The sequenced material came from CD8+ T cells from blood. The gene calls are TRBV12-3 or TRBV12-4 and TRBJ2-7; perhaps TRBD1 as D (5 bases). The CDR3 loop reads CASSSQGTEQYF. The CDR3 DNA sequence: TGTGCCAGCAGTTCCCAGGGAACCGAGCAGTACTTC.